Listed here are 21 T cell receptor beta chains from one sample, sequenced in a study of blood T cells in healthy people across ages. The second PCR ran about 6 to 12 cycles with a sample-barcoded 5' primer and J-beta primers. A single record per CDR3 protein comes from TCRdb applying MiXCR to the 5' RACE reads. The sample yields approximately 800,000 distinct CDR3 sequences, more than 55% seen once. Sequenced input: blood. These receptors were taken from a man aged 40-50 years in good health.

V usage is TRBV5-1 and J usage is TRBJ2-7, with D unclear. The CDR3 covers 15 residues. V lost 0 bases and J 2 bases, leaving 12 bases between the germline ends. The germline V gene encodes CDR1 SGHRS and CDR2 YFSETQ. This CDR3 is CASSLADPTPYEQYF. The CDR3 nucleotides are TGCGCCAGCAGCTTGGCGGACCCTACCCCCTACGAGCAGTACTTC.

V and J are TRBV24-1 and TRBJ2-2; D is perhaps TRBD2 (5 bases). The germline V gene has CDR1 KGHDR and CDR2 SFDVKD. The CDR3 extends over 14 amino acids. With 6 bases removed from V and 7 bases from J, the gap between germline ends came to 14 bases. This chain's CDR3 is CATSTARRNGELFF. CDR3 nucleotides: TGTGCCACCAGTACTGCCAGGAGGAACGGGGAGCTGTTTTTT.

CDR3 in amino acids: CASSKVLRARDYEQYF. CDR3 nucleotides: TGTGCCAGCAGCAAAGTACTCCGGGCCAGGGATTACGAGCAGTACTTC. This sequence joins TRBV21-1 and TRBJ2-7; the table gives TRBD1 as D, unverified against the DNA. TRBV21-1 has pseudogene status. The CDR3 is made up of 16 amino acids.

This chain uses TRBV11-2 with TRBJ1-2, with 8 nucleotides matching TRBD1. The V segment lost 4 bases and the J segment 2 bases; nucleotides outside the gene matches: 3. CDR3 length: 14 residues. Looked up from germline, CDR1 is SGHAT and CDR2 is FQNNGV. The CDR3 loop is CASSSGTGNYGYTF. The CDR3 DNA is TGTGCCAGCAGCTCCGGGACAGGAAACTATGGCTACACCTTC.

The table lists this clonotype with a few counts. The rearrangement links TRBV7-6 to TRBJ2-7; 10 bases are shared with TRBD1. The germline V gene encodes CDR1 SGHVS and CDR2 FNYEAQ. J lost 5 bases, V lost 3 bases, and 10 bases had no gene match. The CDR3 has 16 amino acids. CDR3 DNA: TGTGCCAGCAGCTTCGCGGGACAGGGGCCTCGGGACGAGCAGTACTTC. Its protein product is CASSFAGQGPRDEQYF.

The rearrangement joins TRBV27 to TRBJ1-1, with 8 bases matching TRBD1. CDR1 MNHEY and CDR2 SMNVEV come from the germline V gene (reference sequence). The CDR3 has 16 residues. The J segment lost 1 base and the V segment lost 4 bases, leaving 8 bases of the junction unmatched. The CDR3 coding sequence is TGTGCCAGCAGTTCCCTCAGGGGGCCAGAGAACACTGAAGCTTTCTTT. Protein sequence: CASSSLRGPENTEAFF.

The V and J genes are TRBV7-6 and TRBJ2-3; 7 bases are a match to TRBD2. CDR1 and CDR2 (germline): SGHVS, FNYEAQ. Germline trimming cut 3 bases from V and 1 base from J; bases unmatched to any gene: 10. This CDR3 contains 17 residues. CDR3 protein: CASSFPVAGDGTDTQYF. In DNA form, the CDR3 reads TGTGCCAGCAGCTTCCCCGTGGCGGGGGATGGCACAGATACGCAGTATTTT.

The chain recombines TRBV28 with TRBJ2-2; no clear D gene. Between the trimmed V and J ends, which lost 5 bases and 9 bases, there was a span of 16 bases. The V gene's germline CDR1 is MDHEN and CDR2 SYDVKM. The length of the CDR3 is 14 residues. The CDR3 nucleotides are TGTGCCAGCAGTGTGATAAAGGGCTACCGGGAGCTGTTTTTT. Amino acids: CASSVIKGYRELFF.

This clonotype was seen a handful of times. V gene TRBV20-1 combines with J gene TRBJ2-7; TRBD1 aligns across 7 bases. The trim removed 6 bases at V and 2 bases at J, leaving 10 bases unmatched. This CDR3 region has 14 residues. CDR1 and CDR2 from the germline V gene are DFQATT and SNEGSKA (reference sequence). The CDR3 reads CSAIPDRVAYEQYF. The CDR3 nucleotides are TGCAGTGCCATTCCCGACAGGGTGGCCTACGAGCAGTACTTC.

This clonotype was recorded many times. V is TRBV15 and J is TRBJ1-4, with no clear D. CDR1 is LNHNV and CDR2 is YYDKDF in the germline V gene (reference sequence). Trimming shortened V by 1 base and J by 5 bases, and 11 bases separated the two germline ends. CDR3 length: 15 amino acids. This chain's CDR3 is CATSRVQAPNEKLFF. In DNA, the CDR3 is TGTGCCACCAGCAGAGTTCAGGCCCCCAATGAAAAACTGTTTTTT.

V usage is TRBV20-1 and J usage is TRBJ2-4; D gene unclear. CDR3 size: 15 residues. CDR1 and CDR2 from the germline V gene are DFQATT and SNEGSKA (reference sequence). V lost 0 bases to trimming and J lost 0 bases, with 9 bases between them. CDR3 nucleotides: TGCAGTGCTAGAGATTTCCAGCTAGCCAAAAACATTCAGTACTTC. Amino acid sequence: CSARDFQLAKNIQYF.

Only a few counts were recorded for this clonotype. The rearrangement uses TRBV19 and TRBJ2-1; possibly TRBD1 or TRBD2 for D (6 bases each). This CDR3 has 15 amino acids. The germline CDR1 and CDR2 sequences are LNHDA and SQIVND (reference sequence). V gave up 5 bases and J gave up 8 bases, with 19 bases separating them. The CDR3 protein is CASSRGQPGEDEQFF. The CDR3 bases are TGTGCCAGTAGTCGAGGACAGCCGGGGGAGGATGAGCAGTTCTTC.

The chain couples TRBV6-6 to TRBJ1-2, with D perhaps matching TRBD1 (5 bases). Looked up from germline, CDR1 is MNHNY and CDR2 is SVGAGI (reference sequence). CDR3 length: 16 residues. V dropped 0 bases and J dropped 6 bases, with 17 bases sitting between them. CDR3 sequence reads: CASSYSTSGRLDGYTF. Here the CDR3 DNA reads TGTGCCAGCAGTTACTCGACCTCGGGACGGCTAGATGGCTACACCTTC.

The chain combines TRBV5-1 with TRBJ2-5; D is ambiguous. CDR3 length: 13 amino acids. Trimming removed 3 bases from V and 4 bases from J, with 10 bases in between. The germline CDR1 and CDR2 sequences are SGHRS and YFSETQ. Written as DNA, the CDR3 is TGCGCCAGCAGCTGGGCACCTAGAGAGACCCAGTACTTC. The encoded protein is CASSWAPRETQYF. The whole variable domain, remainder taken from reference TRBV5-1 and TRBJ2-5, is KAGVTQTPRYLIKTRGQQVTLSCSPISGHRSVSWYQQTPGQGLQFLFEYFSETQRNKGNFPGRFSGRQFSNSRSEMNVSTLELGDSALYLCASSWAPRETQYFGPGTRLLVL.

The V and J genes are TRBV29-1 and TRBJ2-1, with D uncertain. V lost 0 bases and J lost 8, with 11 bases in between. This CDR3 comprises 13 residues. Germline V lookup: CDR1 SQVTM, CDR2 ANQGSEA. The CDR3 region is CSVEEGQWDEQFF. The DNA for the CDR3 is TGCAGCGTTGAAGAAGGGCAATGGGATGAGCAGTTCTTC.

This rearrangement joins TRBV29-1 to TRBJ2-3, with D possibly being TRBD2 (5 bases). V gave up 8 bases and J gave up 4 bases, with 19 bases separating them. The CDR3 totals 14 residues. Germline assignment: CDR1 SQVTM and CDR2 ANQGSEA. This CDR3 is CSSRGGPDPDTQYF. CDR3 nucleotide sequence: TGCAGCTCCCGTGGAGGCCCGGACCCAGATACGCAGTATTTT.

This sequence joins TRBV7-3 and TRBJ1-1, with D possibly TRBD1 on 6 matching bases. Germline lookup yields CDR1 SGHTA and CDR2 FQGTGA. Trimming removed 5 bases from V and 3 bases from J, with 13 bases in between. This CDR3 is 14 amino acids long. The CDR3 region has the DNA TGTGCCAGCAGCCCAAGTCGACAGGACACTGAAGCTTTCTTT. Residues: CASSPSRQDTEAFF.

This clonotype was counted a few times. This sequence joins TRBV11-3 and TRBJ2-3; D possibly uses TRBD1 or TRBD2 (6 bases each). Germline V CDR1 and CDR2: SGHNT, YENEEA. V gave up 5 bases and J gave up 1 base, with 16 bases separating them. The CDR3 extends over 16 amino acids. CDR3 sequence (DNA): TGTGCCAGCAGCCCTAGACAGGAGGGGGGCACAGATACGCAGTATTTT. Its translation: CASSPRQEGGTDTQYF.

CDR3: CASTHRGLGNSPLHF. Written as DNA, the CDR3 is TGTGCCAGCACCCACAGGGGTTTGGGTAATTCACCCCTCCACTTT. The chain uses TRBV28 and TRBJ1-6; 7 positions match TRBD1. This CDR3 has 15 residues. Germline lookup yields CDR1 MDHEN and CDR2 SYDVKM. J gave up 6 bases and V 7 bases, and 9 bases lay outside the gene matches.

The V and J genes are TRBV9 and TRBJ2-1; D uncertain. Germline V gene sequence: CDR1 SGDLS, CDR2 YYNGEE. V lost 7 bases and J lost 0, with 20 bases in between. This CDR3 contains 17 residues. Here the CDR3 DNA reads TGTGCCAGCTCCAAAACAGTAGATGTCGGCTCCTACAATGAGCAGTTCTTC. This codes for CASSKTVDVGSYNEQFF.

This rearrangement joins TRBV29-1 to TRBJ1-1; D is unclear. With 3 bases removed from V and 1 base from J, the gap between germline ends came to 12 bases. Germline CDR1 and CDR2: SQVTM and ANQGSEA. The CDR3 runs to 14 residues. The chain's CDR3 is CSVDPVGSNTEAFF. The CDR3 bases are TGCAGCGTTGACCCAGTCGGCTCGAACACTGAAGCTTTCTTT.